This T cell receptor (beta chain) was retrieved from a study of beta chain features in type 1 diabetes. Study observations and caveats: TCRB CDR3s from Type 1 diabetes patients were moderately but significantly shorter in all four CD4+ subsets. Here, the possible influence of HLA type (on TCRB rearrangement) remained unresolved.

In germline, CDR1 is SGDLS, CDR2 YYNGEE. The J segment lost 12 bases and the V segment lost 5 bases, leaving 8 bases of the junction unmatched. The CDR3 is made up of 12 amino acids. This clone was observed a few times. Antigen unknown. Only one heparinised blood draw was taken per donor, and its volume averaged roughly 0.12 L. Via the markers CD45RO/CCR7/CD25/CD127/CD95/CD27, stem cell-like memory, regulatory, central memory and naive CD4+ cells were sorted. Expressed TCRB transcripts got sequenced, as all isolated RNA was reverse transcribed. Profiled with immunoSEQ multiplex PCR; TCRdb holds only in-frame clones, not every one. The sample consists of hundreds of thousands of clones, over 13% of them appearing once.

V is TRBV9 and J is TRBJ2-1; 7 bases are a match to TRBD1. The specimen sequenced was naive CD4+ T cells from blood. The receptor was isolated from a man aged 18 to 29 with type 1 diabetes. Here the CDR3 DNA reads TGTGCCAGCAGTCAAACCACAGGGGTGCAGTTCTTC. This gives the protein CASSQTTGVQFF. Based on the CDR3 plus reference TRBV9 and TRBJ2-1, the full variable domain is DSGVTQTPKHLITATGQRVTLRCSPRSGDLSVYWYQQSLDQGLQFLIQYYNGEERAKGNILERFSAQQFPDLHSELNLSSLELGDSALYFCASSQTTGVQFFGPGTRLTVL.